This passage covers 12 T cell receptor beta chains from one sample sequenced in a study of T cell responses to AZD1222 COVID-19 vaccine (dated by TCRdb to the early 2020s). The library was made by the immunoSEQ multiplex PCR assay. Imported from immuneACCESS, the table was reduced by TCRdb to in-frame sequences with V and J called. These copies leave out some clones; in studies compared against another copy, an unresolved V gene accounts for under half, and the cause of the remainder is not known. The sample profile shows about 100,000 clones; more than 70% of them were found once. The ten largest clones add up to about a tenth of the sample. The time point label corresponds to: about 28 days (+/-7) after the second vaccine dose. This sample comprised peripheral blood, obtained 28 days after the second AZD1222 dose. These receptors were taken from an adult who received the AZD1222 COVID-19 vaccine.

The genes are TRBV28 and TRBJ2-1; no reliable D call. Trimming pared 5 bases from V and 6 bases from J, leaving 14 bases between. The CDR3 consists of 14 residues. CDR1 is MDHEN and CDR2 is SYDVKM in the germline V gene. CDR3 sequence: CASSPYGRSNEQFF. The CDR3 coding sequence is TGTGCCAGCAGTCCCTACGGACGGTCCAATGAGCAGTTCTTC.

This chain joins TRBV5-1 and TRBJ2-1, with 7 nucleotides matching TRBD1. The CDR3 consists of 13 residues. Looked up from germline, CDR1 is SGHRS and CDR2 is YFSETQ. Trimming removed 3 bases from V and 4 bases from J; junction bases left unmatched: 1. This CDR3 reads CASSWGQYNEQFF. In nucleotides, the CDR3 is TGCGCCAGCAGCTGGGGACAGTACAATGAGCAGTTCTTC. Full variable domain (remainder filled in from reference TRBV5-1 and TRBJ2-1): KAGVTQTPRYLIKTRGQQVTLSCSPISGHRSVSWYQQTPGQGLQFLFEYFSETQRNKGNFPGRFSGRQFSNSRSEMNVSTLELGDSALYLCASSWGQYNEQFFGPGTRLTVL.

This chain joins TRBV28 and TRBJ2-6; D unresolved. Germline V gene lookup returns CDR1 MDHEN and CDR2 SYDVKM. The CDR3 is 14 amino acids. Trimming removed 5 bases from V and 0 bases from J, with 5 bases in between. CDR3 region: CASSLFSGANVLTF. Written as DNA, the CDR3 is TGTGCCAGCAGTCTATTCTCTGGGGCCAACGTCCTGACTTTC.

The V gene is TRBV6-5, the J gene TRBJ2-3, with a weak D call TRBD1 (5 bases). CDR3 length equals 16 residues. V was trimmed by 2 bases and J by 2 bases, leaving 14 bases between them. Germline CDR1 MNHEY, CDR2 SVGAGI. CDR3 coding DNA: TGTGCCAGCAGTTACCCCACCCAGACAGCCACAGATACGCAGTATTTT. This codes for CASSYPTQTATDTQYF.

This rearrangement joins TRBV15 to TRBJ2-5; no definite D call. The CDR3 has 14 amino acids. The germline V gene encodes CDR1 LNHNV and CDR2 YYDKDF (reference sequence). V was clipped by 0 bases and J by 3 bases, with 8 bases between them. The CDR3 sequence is CATSRDRVEETQYF. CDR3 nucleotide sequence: TGTGCCACCAGCAGAGATAGGGTGGAAGAGACCCAGTACTTC.

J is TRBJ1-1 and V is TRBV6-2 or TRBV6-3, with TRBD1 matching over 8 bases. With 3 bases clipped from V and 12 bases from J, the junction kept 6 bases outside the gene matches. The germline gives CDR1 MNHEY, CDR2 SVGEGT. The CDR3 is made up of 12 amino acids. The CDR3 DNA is TGTGCCAGCAGTTATCGGGACAGGAAGACTTTCTTT. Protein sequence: CASSYRDRKTFF.

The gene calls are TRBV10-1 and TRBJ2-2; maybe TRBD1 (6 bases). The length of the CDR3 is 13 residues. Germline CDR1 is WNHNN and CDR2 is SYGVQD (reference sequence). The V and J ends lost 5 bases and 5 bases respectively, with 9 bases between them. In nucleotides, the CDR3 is TGCGCCAGCAGTCGACAGGTGACCGGGGAGCTGTTTTTT. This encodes CASSRQVTGELFF.

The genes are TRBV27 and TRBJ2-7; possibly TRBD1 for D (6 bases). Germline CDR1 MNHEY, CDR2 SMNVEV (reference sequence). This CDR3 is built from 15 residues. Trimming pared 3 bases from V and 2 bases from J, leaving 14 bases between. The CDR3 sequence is CASSLRQTGPYEQYF. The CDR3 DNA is TGTGCCAGCAGTTTGAGACAGACAGGCCCCTACGAGCAGTACTTC.

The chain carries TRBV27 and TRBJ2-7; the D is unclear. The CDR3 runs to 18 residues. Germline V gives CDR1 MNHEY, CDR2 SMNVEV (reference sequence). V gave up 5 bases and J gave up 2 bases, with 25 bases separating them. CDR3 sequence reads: CASSGTPLSFPGTYEQYF. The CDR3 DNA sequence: TGTGCCAGCAGTGGCACACCCCTTAGTTTTCCCGGCACCTACGAGCAGTACTTC.

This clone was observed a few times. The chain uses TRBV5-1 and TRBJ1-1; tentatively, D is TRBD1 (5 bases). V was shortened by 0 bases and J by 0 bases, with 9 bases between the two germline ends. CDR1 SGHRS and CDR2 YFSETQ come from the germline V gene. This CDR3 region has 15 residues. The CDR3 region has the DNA TGCGCCAGCAGCTTGGTGGGGGGATTGAACACTGAAGCTTTCTTT. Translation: CASSLVGGLNTEAFF.

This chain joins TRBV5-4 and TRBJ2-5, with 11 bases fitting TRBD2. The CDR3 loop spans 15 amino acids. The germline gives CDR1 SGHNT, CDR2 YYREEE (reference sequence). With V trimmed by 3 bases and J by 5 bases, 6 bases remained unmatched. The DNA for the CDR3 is TGTGCCAGCAGCTCGGGGACTAGCGGCTCGGAGACCCAGTACTTC. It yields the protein CASSSGTSGSETQYF. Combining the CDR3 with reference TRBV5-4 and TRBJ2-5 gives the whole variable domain ETGVTQSPTHLIKTRGQQVTLRCSSQSGHNTVSWYQQALGQGPQFIFQYYREEENGRGNFPPRFSGLQFPNYSSELNVNALELDDSALYLCASSSGTSGSETQYFGPGTRLLVL.

The CDR3 here is CASSVEGVSSYNEQFF. CDR3 DNA: TGTGCCAGTAGTGTCGAAGGGGTAAGCTCCTACAATGAGCAGTTCTTC. The genes are TRBV19 and TRBJ2-1; a possible D gene is TRBD1 (5 bases). There are 16 residues in the CDR3. V dropped 5 bases and J dropped 0 bases, with 14 bases sitting between them. Germline CDR1 and CDR2: LNHDA and SQIVND (reference sequence). Combining the CDR3 with reference TRBV19 and TRBJ2-1 gives the whole variable domain DGGITQSPKYLFRKEGQNVTLSCEQNLNHDAMYWYRQDPGQGLRLIYYSQIVNDFQKGDIAEGYSVSREKKESFPLTVTSAQKNPTAFYLCASSVEGVSSYNEQFFGPGTRLTVL.